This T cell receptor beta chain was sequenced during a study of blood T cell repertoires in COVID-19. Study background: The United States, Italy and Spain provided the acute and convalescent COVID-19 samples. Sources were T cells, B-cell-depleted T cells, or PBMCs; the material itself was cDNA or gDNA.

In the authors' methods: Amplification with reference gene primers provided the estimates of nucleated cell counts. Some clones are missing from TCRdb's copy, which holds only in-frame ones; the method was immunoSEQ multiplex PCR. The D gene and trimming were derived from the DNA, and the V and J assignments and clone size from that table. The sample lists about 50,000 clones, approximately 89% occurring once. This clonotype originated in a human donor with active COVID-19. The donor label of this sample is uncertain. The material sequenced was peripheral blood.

Here the CDR3 reads CASSPAPGLAGGRGETQYF. The CDR3 DNA reads as TGTGCCAGCAGCCCCGCTCCGGGACTAGCGGGAGGGCGAGGGGAGACCCAGTACTTC. The chain links TRBV7-6 to TRBJ2-5, with 16 nucleotides matching TRBD2. This CDR3 contains 19 residues. CDR1 and CDR2 from the germline V gene are SGHVS and FNYEAQ. V shed 5 bases, J shed 5 bases, and the junction held 14 bases outside the gene matches.